This T cell receptor beta chain was captured by sequencing in a study of tumor-infiltrating lymphocytes in primary liver carcinoma. This clonotype has just a few counts. The ends lost 3 bases at V and 8 bases at J; junction bases unmatched: 0. CDR3 length: 11 residues. Germline values: CDR1 GTSNPN, CDR2 SVGIG (reference sequence). Germline DNA was also extracted, and blood RNA derived from unsorted whole blood. Researchers generated TCR beta cDNA from roughly 500 ng of total RNA, relying on a constant-region primer. It was through three nested multiplex PCR rounds of slightly modified ARM-PCR that TCR beta libraries arose. TRBV1-TRBV30 forward primers paired with a C-beta reverse primer were used in the first two PCR rounds, which ran approximately 10 cycles each. MiXCR, run by TCRdb on the multiplex PCR reads, gives a single entry per CDR3 protein. In the table there are approximately 340,000 distinct CDR3 sequences, around three fifths of which are singletons.

The sequenced sample consisted of peripheral blood. This TCR derives from a man aged 35 to 55 with primary liver carcinoma and hepatitis B virus infection. V is TRBV30 and J is TRBJ2-2, with 7 bases matching TRBD1. The CDR3 sequence: CAWRGQGELFF. The CDR3 DNA reads TGTGCCTGGAGGGGACAGGGGGAGCTGTTTTTT.